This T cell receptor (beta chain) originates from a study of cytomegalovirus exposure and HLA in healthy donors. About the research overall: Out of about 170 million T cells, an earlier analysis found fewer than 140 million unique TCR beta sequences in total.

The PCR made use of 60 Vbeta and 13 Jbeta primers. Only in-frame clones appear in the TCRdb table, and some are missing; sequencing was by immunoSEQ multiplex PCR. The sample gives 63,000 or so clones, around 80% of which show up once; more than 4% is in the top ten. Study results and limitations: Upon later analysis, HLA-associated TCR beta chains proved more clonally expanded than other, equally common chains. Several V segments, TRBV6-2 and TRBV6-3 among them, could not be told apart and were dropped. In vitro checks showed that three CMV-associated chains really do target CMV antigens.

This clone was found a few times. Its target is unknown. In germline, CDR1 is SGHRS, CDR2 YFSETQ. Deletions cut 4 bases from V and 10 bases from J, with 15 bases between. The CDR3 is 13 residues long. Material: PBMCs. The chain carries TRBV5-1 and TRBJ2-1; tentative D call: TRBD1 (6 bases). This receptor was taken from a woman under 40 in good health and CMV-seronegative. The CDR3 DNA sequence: TGCGCCAGCAGCCAGGACAGTCCCCGGGAGCAGTTCTTC. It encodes CASSQDSPREQFF.